The sequence of this T cell receptor beta chain was determined in a study of Tregs in tolerant kidney transplant recipients. Repertoires were generated with immunoSEQ multiplex PCR, while TCRdb's copy carries only in-frame clones and drops some. The table lists roughly 250,000 clones, around 82% of them singletons, with less than 0.75% in the top ten. The CDR3 spans 15 residues. CDR1 SGHVS and CDR2 FNYEAQ come from the germline V gene. Trimming at V came to 5 bases and at J to 0 bases, leaving 4 bases not matched to a gene. Unstimulated Tregs (CD4+CD25+CD127-) and CD4+CD25- non-Tregs were sorted from PBMCs. Regarding the study as a whole: The most relevant donor-specific Treg TCRbeta repertoire apparently came from expansion with activated donor B cells. Validation in larger populations is needed because few patients were studied.

Regarding this clone: Its antigen is undetermined.

Sample: CD4+ T cells from blood. This chain joins TRBV7-6 and TRBJ2-7, with 10 bases that match TRBD2. This TCR derives from a human donor in good health. CDR3 coding DNA: TGTGCCAGCAGCCCGGGACTAGCGACCTCCTACGAGCAGTACTTC. Amino acid sequence: CASSPGLATSYEQYF. The variable domain in full, with the rest retrieved from reference TRBV7-6 and TRBJ2-7, is GAGVSQSPRYKVTKRGQDVALRCDPISGHVSLYWYRQALGQGPEFLTYFNYEAQQDKSGLPNDRFSAERPEGSISTLTIQRTEQRDSAMYRCASSPGLATSYEQYFGPGTRLTVT.